This T cell receptor beta chain was retrieved from a study of T-cell reconstitution after alpha-beta-depleted transplantation in children. The TCRbeta library was prepared with unique molecular identifiers. MiXCR, run by TCRdb on the PCR reads, gives a single entry per CDR3 protein. The data contain 200,000 or so distinct CDR3 sequences, roughly 6.3% of them singletons. This clonotype was recorded many times. Germline V gene lookup returns CDR1 MDHEN and CDR2 SYDVKM. The CDR3 runs to 15 residues. Trimming removed 4 bases at V and 0 bases at J, with 7 bases between. The sequence came from a girl in the first two years of life with combined immunodeficiency, due to receive a stem cell transplant. The sequenced sample was PBMCs, obtained before TCRalphabeta/CD19-depleted stem cell transplant. The chain recombines TRBV28 with TRBJ2-6, with unresolved D. CDR3 amino acids: CASSSWGSGANVLTF. The CDR3, as DNA: TGTGCCAGCAGTTCCTGGGGCTCTGGGGCCAACGTCCTGACTTTC.